One sample yielded the 31 T cell receptor beta chains listed below, sequenced in a study of beta chain features in type 1 diabetes. Expressed TCRB transcripts were sequenced, since all the RNA that had been isolated was reverse transcribed. Using immunoSEQ multiplex PCR, the repertoire was profiled, and TCRdb retains in-frame clones only, with some absent. Counted here are approximately 250,000 clones, 9% to 10% occurring once; the ten biggest clones make up under 0.035%. Sequenced sample: naive CD4+ T cells from blood. The receptors come from a woman aged 18-30 years in good health.

The chain employs TRBV7-9 and TRBJ2-2; 7 nucleotides line up with TRBD1. This CDR3 is built from 15 residues. The V gene end was trimmed by 5 bases and the J gene end by 4 bases; junction bases not matched to a gene: 7. Germline V gene data show CDR1 as SEHNR and CDR2 as FQNEAQ (reference sequence). The CDR3 sequence is CASSKQGTITGELFF. The CDR3 DNA reads TGTGCCAGCAGCAAACAGGGGACGATCACCGGGGAGCTGTTTTTT.

V usage is TRBV6-5 and J usage is TRBJ1-2, with 8 bases matching TRBD1. The CDR3 is 15 residues long. Germline V gene sequence: CDR1 MNHEY, CDR2 SVGAGI. The J segment lost 0 bases and the V segment lost 6 bases, leaving 6 bases of the junction unmatched. CDR3 sequence reads: CASRRGQDANYGYTF. The CDR3, as DNA: TGTGCCAGCAGACGGGGACAGGACGCTAACTATGGCTACACCTTC.

About this clone: Germline is not matched at one junction end, which may reflect a read error. Different DNA sequences within this sample yield the same CDR3. The V call is TRBV5-1, the J call TRBJ2-5; a weak D match, TRBD1 (6 bases). The CDR3 totals 15 residues. Looked up from germline, CDR1 is SGHRS and CDR2 is YFSETQ. CDR3 residues: CASSLDVQGKETQYF. The CDR3 nucleotides are TGTGCCAGCAGCTTGGATGTACAGGGTAAAGAGACCCAGTACTTC.

This clone was seen a handful of times. J is TRBJ2-7 and V is TRBV11-2, with 7 bases identical to TRBD2. The CDR3 is 14 residues long. Germline-derived CDR1 and CDR2 are SGHAT and FQNNGV. After removal of 4 bases from V and 5 bases from J, the junction contained 8 bases not matched to a gene. The CDR3 loop reads CASSSPRLADEQYF. The CDR3 coding sequence is TGTGCCAGCAGCTCCCCTCGTCTAGCGGACGAGCAGTACTTC.

The V call is TRBV5-1, the J call TRBJ2-1; the match to TRBD2 covers 12 bases. Germline assignment: CDR1 SGHRS and CDR2 YFSETQ. The CDR3 sequence is 13 residues long. Trimming removed 1 base from V and 11 bases from J; junction bases left unmatched: 1. In DNA, the CDR3 is TGCGCCAGCAGCTTGACTAGCGGGGGGAAGCAGTTCTTC. Translating it yields CASSLTSGGKQFF.

The rearrangement joins TRBV9 to TRBJ2-7; 7 bases agree with TRBD1. Germline V lookup: CDR1 SGDLS, CDR2 YYNGEE. This CDR3 has 14 residues. With 4 bases clipped from V and 3 bases from J, the junction kept 7 bases outside the gene matches. As DNA, the CDR3 is TGTGCCAGCAGCCCCGACAGGGTGGTCTACGAGCAGTACTTC. As protein: CASSPDRVVYEQYF. The full variable domain, rest sourced from reference TRBV9 and TRBJ2-7, is DSGVTQTPKHLITATGQRVTLRCSPRSGDLSVYWYQQSLDQGLQFLIQYYNGEERAKGNILERFSAQQFPDLHSELNLSSLELGDSALYFCASSPDRVVYEQYFGPGTRLTVT.

This clone was picked up a small number of times. The rearrangement links TRBV5-6 to TRBJ2-3; 15 nucleotides agree with TRBD2. J lost 5 bases, V lost 2 bases, and 6 bases had no gene match. The CDR3 loop spans 17 amino acids. The V gene's germline CDR1 is SGHDT and CDR2 YYEEEE. As DNA, the CDR3 is TGTGCCAGCAGCTTCGGGACTAGCGGGAGGAGGGGAGATACGCAGTATTTT. This codes for CASSFGTSGRRGDTQYF.

The chain couples TRBV18 to TRBJ2-1; D unresolved. V was clipped by 4 bases and J by 8 bases, with 15 bases between them. The germline V gene has CDR1 KGHSH and CDR2 LQKENI. The CDR3 runs to 14 residues. CDR3 sequence reads: CASSLPYDLYEQFF. The CDR3 DNA reads as TGTGCCAGCTCACTCCCCTATGATTTGTATGAGCAGTTCTTC.

Written as DNA, the CDR3 is TGTGCCAGCACCCGGTTGGAAGGAGGAGGTGGGAATGAGCAGTTCTTC. Its translation is CASTRLEGGGGNEQFF. The V call is TRBV11-1, the J call TRBJ2-1; tentative D call: TRBD2 (5 bases). Germline assignment: CDR1 SGHAT and CDR2 FQDESV (reference sequence). This CDR3 has 16 amino acids. V was trimmed by 7 bases and J by 7 bases, leaving 23 bases between them. Full variable domain (remainder filled in from reference TRBV11-1 and TRBJ2-1): EAEVAQSPRYKITEKSQAVAFWCDPISGHATLYWYRQILGQGPELLVQFQDESVVDDSQLPKDRFSAERLKGVDSTLKIQPAELGDSAMYLCASTRLEGGGGNEQFFGPGTRLTVL.

This clone came up a few times. The rearrangement links TRBV12-5 to TRBJ2-3, with D perhaps TRBD2 (6 bases). V was cut by 1 base and J by 9 bases, with 14 bases left in between. This CDR3 spans 14 amino acids. Germline V gene data show CDR1 as LGHNT and CDR2 as FRNRAP. CDR3 in amino acids: CASGLGADYLTQYF. The CDR3 nucleotides are TGTGCTAGTGGTTTGGGGGCGGACTACCTAACGCAGTATTTT.

The V call is TRBV27, the J call TRBJ2-4, with TRBD2 as a possible D gene (5 bases). Per germline, CDR1 MNHEY and CDR2 SMNVEV (reference sequence). The ends were cut back, 4 bases at V and 1 base at J, with 26 bases in the middle. The CDR3 sequence is 20 residues long. The CDR3 here is CASSSWGEGLRAPAKNIQYF. Here the CDR3 DNA reads TGTGCCAGCAGTTCCTGGGGAGAGGGATTACGGGCGCCTGCCAAAAACATTCAGTACTTC.

This clone was counted ten times or more. The J gene is TRBJ2-7, the V gene TRBV30, with TRBD1 identical over 8 bases. The germline V gene encodes CDR1 GTSNPN and CDR2 SVGIG (reference sequence). The CDR3 has 14 residues. Unmatched junction bases numbered 15, after V lost 8 bases and J lost 6 bases. CDR3 in DNA: TGTGCCCGGACAGGGCGACAGCGGGTTAGCGAGCAGTACTTC. It codes for CARTGRQRVSEQYF.

The chain is built from TRBV6-6 and TRBJ2-5; 7 bases fit TRBD1. CDR1 and CDR2 (germline): MNHNY, SVGAGI (reference sequence). This CDR3 has 14 amino acids. The V gene end was trimmed by 6 bases and the J gene end by 1 base; junction bases not matched to a gene: 5. The DNA for the CDR3 is TGTGCCAGCAGGCCCAAGGGGGCCCAAGAGACCCAGTACTTC. Protein sequence: CASRPKGAQETQYF.

The CDR3: CSVVSGYTF. The CDR3 nucleotides are TGCAGCGTTGTGAGTGGCTACACCTTC. This chain links TRBV29-1 with TRBJ1-2; D is uncertain. Germline-derived CDR1 and CDR2 are SQVTM and ANQGSEA. The CDR3 is made up of 9 amino acids. V was trimmed by 4 bases and J by 7 bases, leaving 4 bases between them.

This clone occurred a few times. The V call is TRBV7-9, the J call TRBJ2-7, with 8 bases lining up with TRBD2. Looked up from germline, CDR1 is SEHNR and CDR2 is FQNEAQ (reference sequence). Trimming at V came to 2 bases and at J to 4 bases, leaving 4 bases not matched to a gene. CDR3 size: 14 residues. CDR3: CASSLSGLVYEQYF. CDR3 bases: TGTGCCAGCAGCTTATCGGGACTAGTGTACGAGCAGTACTTC. The full variable domain, its missing parts supplied by reference TRBV7-9 and TRBJ2-7, is DTGVSQNPRHKITKRGQNVTFRCDPISEHNRLYWYRQTLGQGPEFLTYFQNEAQLEKSRLLSDRFSAERPKGSFSTLEIQRTEQGDSAMYLCASSLSGLVYEQYFGPGTRLTVT.

This clone was counted a few times. The V gene is TRBV5-5, the J gene TRBJ1-1; 9 bases map to TRBD1. Germline CDR1 is SGHKS and CDR2 is YYEKEE (reference sequence). Trimming cost V 4 bases and J 1 base; bases outside gene matches: 5. The CDR3 has 15 residues. The CDR3 DNA sequence: TGTGCCAGCAGCGGAACGGGACAGGGGAACACTGAAGCTTTCTTT. Translated: CASSGTGQGNTEAFF.

The chain couples TRBV19 to TRBJ2-1, with TRBD2 matching over 10 bases. The CDR3 is 15 residues long. V lost 10 bases to trimming and J lost 8 bases; unmatched junction nucleotides: 14. The germline gives CDR1 LNHDA, CDR2 SQIVND (reference sequence). DNA of the CDR3: TGTGCCACCACCCGTCCAGCGGGAGGGCCGGATGAGCAGTTCTTC. This sequence encodes CATTRPAGGPDEQFF.

The CDR3 spells CASSLTWTGGAGELFF. CDR3 nucleotides: TGCGCCAGCAGCTTGACTTGGACAGGGGGGGCCGGGGAGCTGTTTTTT. The V and J genes are TRBV5-1 and TRBJ2-2; 10 nucleotides match TRBD1. V shed 1 base, J shed 6 bases, and the junction held 6 bases outside the gene matches. This CDR3 has 16 residues. The germline V gene encodes CDR1 SGHRS and CDR2 YFSETQ.

This clone was observed a handful of times. The chain has TRBV2 and TRBJ1-2; possibly TRBD1 for D (6 bases). The CDR3 covers 15 residues. Germline CDR1 reads SNHLY; CDR2 reads FYNNEI. Trimming cost V 1 base and J 2 bases, with 11 bases left between them. CDR3 DNA: TGTGCCAGCAGTGAAGAAAACAGGGTAAACTATGGCTACACCTTC. It encodes CASSEENRVNYGYTF.

The V and J genes are TRBV5-5 and TRBJ1-1, with 8 bases fitting TRBD1. The CDR3 is 16 residues long. The germline V gene has CDR1 SGHKS and CDR2 YYEKEE (reference sequence). Losses at the gene ends were 5 bases for V and 1 base for J; bases not matched to a gene: 10. The CDR3 DNA is TGTGCCAGCAGGGACAGGGTAGTACAGGGGAACACTGAAGCTTTCTTT. Encoded protein: CASRDRVVQGNTEAFF. Full variable domain (rest looked up from reference TRBV5-5 and TRBJ1-1): DAGVTQSPTHLIKTRGQQVTLRCSPISGHKSVSWYQQVLGQGPQFIFQYYEKEERGRGNFPDRFSARQFPNYSSELNVNALLLGDSALYLCASRDRVVQGNTEAFFGQGTRLTVV.

This clone occurred a few times. The chain links TRBV7-7 to TRBJ2-5, with 8 nucleotides matching TRBD1. There are 14 residues in the CDR3. Germline V lookup: CDR1 SSHAT, CDR2 FNYEAQ (reference sequence). V was clipped by 5 bases and J by 1 base; unmatched bases: 3. DNA of the CDR3: TGTGCCAGCAGCCTCGACAGGGGCCAAGAGACCCAGTACTTC. Translation: CASSLDRGQETQYF.

The chain joins TRBV9 to TRBJ2-5; 9 bases agree with TRBD1. The end of the DNA fits TRBJ2-7 better, so the J call may be wrong. CDR1 is SGDLS and CDR2 is YYNGEE in the germline V gene. There are 16 residues in the CDR3. The CDR3 coding sequence is TGTGCCAGCAGCGTAGGGTCCCGGACAGGGGTCTACGAGCAGTACTTC. Translating gives CASSVGSRTGVYEQYF.

The chain couples TRBV30 to TRBJ2-5, with 8 nucleotides matching TRBD1. Per germline, CDR1 GTSNPN and CDR2 SVGIG (reference sequence). This CDR3 spans 14 amino acids. V lost 8 bases to trimming and J lost 4 bases; unmatched junction nucleotides: 12. The CDR3 DNA is TGTGCCGTGGGGCTCAGGGGGCGCGGAGAGACCCAGTACTTC. Amino acid sequence: CAVGLRGRGETQYF.

V gene TRBV9 combines with J gene TRBJ2-6; tentative D call: TRBD1 (6 bases). Germline CDR1 and CDR2: SGDLS and YYNGEE. The CDR3 sequence is 18 residues long. The V and J ends lost 0 bases and 0 bases respectively, with 13 bases between them. CDR3 loop: CASSVGDIDFSGANVLTF. Here the CDR3 DNA reads TGTGCCAGCAGCGTAGGGGACATAGATTTCTCTGGGGCCAACGTCCTGACTTTC.

This clone turned up a few times. The rearrangement uses TRBV27 and TRBJ2-7, with D possibly being TRBD1 (6 bases). V was trimmed by 6 bases and J by 2 bases, leaving 17 bases between them. Germline CDR1 and CDR2: MNHEY and SMNVEV (reference sequence). The CDR3 runs to 15 residues. CDR3 sequence: CASRLGQLGTYEQYF. Written as DNA, the CDR3 is TGTGCCAGCAGACTAGGACAGCTTGGTACCTACGAGCAGTACTTC.

The chain's CDR3 is CASGGLSGNQPQHF. The CDR3 DNA reads as TGTGCCAGTGGCGGGTTATCGGGCAATCAGCCCCAGCATTTT. V is TRBV6-1 and J is TRBJ1-5; D gene ambiguous. The CDR3 runs 14 residues. Trimming took off 9 bases at V and 2 bases at J, with 14 bases between the two ends. Germline assignment: CDR1 MNHNS and CDR2 SASEGT.

This clone turned up a few times. This sequence joins TRBV5-6 and TRBJ1-1; a weak D match, TRBD1 (6 bases). Trimming left V 2 bases short and J 3 bases short, with 14 bases between. CDR3 length equals 15 residues. The germline V gene has CDR1 SGHDT and CDR2 YYEEEE. CDR3 in amino acids: CASSFLTDRHTEAFF. CDR3 bases: TGTGCCAGCAGCTTTCTTACGGACAGACACACTGAAGCTTTCTTT. Based on the CDR3 plus reference TRBV5-6 and TRBJ1-1, the full variable domain is DAGVTQSPTHLIKTRGQQVTLRCSPKSGHDTVSWYQQALGQGPQFIFQYYEEEERQRGNFPDRFSGHQFPNYSSELNVNALLLGDSALYLCASSFLTDRHTEAFFGQGTRLTVV.

The chain is built from TRBV5-6 and TRBJ2-7; 11 bases agree with TRBD2. Germline CDR1 SGHDT, CDR2 YYEEEE. Trimming removed 5 bases from V and 3 bases from J; junction bases left unmatched: 7. This CDR3 is 15 amino acids long. CDR3 in amino acids: CASRPTSGKVYEQYF. CDR3 DNA: TGTGCCAGCAGGCCGACTAGCGGGAAGGTCTACGAGCAGTACTTC. Complete variable domain (other parts from reference TRBV5-6 and TRBJ2-7): DAGVTQSPTHLIKTRGQQVTLRCSPKSGHDTVSWYQQALGQGPQFIFQYYEEEERQRGNFPDRFSGHQFPNYSSELNVNALLLGDSALYLCASRPTSGKVYEQYFGPGTRLTVT.

This clone turned up a few times. The chain couples TRBV4-1 to TRBJ2-7; perhaps TRBD1 as D (6 bases). The germline V and J ends were trimmed by 2 bases and 3 bases, with 14 bases remaining between them. This CDR3 has 15 residues. CDR1 is MGHRA, CDR2 YSYEKL, per germline. The CDR3 region is CASSQQRTGLYEQYF. For the CDR3, the DNA is TGCGCCAGCAGCCAACAACGTACAGGGCTCTACGAGCAGTACTTC.

This clone was found a few times. This sequence joins TRBV27 and TRBJ1-4; no clear D gene. V shed 6 bases and J shed 0 bases, with 11 bases lying between them. This CDR3 spans 15 amino acids. Germline V gene lookup returns CDR1 MNHEY and CDR2 SMNVEV (reference sequence). This chain's CDR3 is CASRLLGATNEKLFF. In DNA form, the CDR3 reads TGTGCCAGCAGACTCCTCGGGGCAACTAATGAAAAACTGTTTTTT.

Here the CDR3 DNA reads TGCGCCAGCAAGGGGTCGACGGGAGGGACCCAGTACTTC. This sequence encodes CASKGSTGGTQYF. The genes are TRBV10-1 and TRBJ2-5; 7 bases fit TRBD2. The V and J ends lost 7 bases and 7 bases, in that order; junction bases with no gene match: 9. The CDR3 is 13 residues long. Germline V gene data show CDR1 as WNHNN and CDR2 as SYGVQD (reference sequence).